This TCR beta chain was documented in a study of metastatic and nonmetastatic thyroid tumors. All patients were treatment-naive before thyroid surgery. This clone was observed at least ten times. The V segment lost 2 bases and the J segment 2 bases; nucleotides outside the gene matches: 3. Germline V gene lookup returns CDR1 MNHNS and CDR2 SASEGT. This CDR3 has 16 residues. TCRdb re-called the PCR reads via MiXCR. The sample lists approximately 15,000 clones, 12% occurring once. This clonotype was obtained from a female donor with papillary thyroid cancer or a benign thyroid nodule (not recorded which). Some clones in this sample may be carry-over from other donors' samples. Sequenced sample: tumor tissue. The chain is built from TRBV6-1 and TRBJ2-2; 9 positions match TRBD1. The CDR3 DNA is TGTGCCAGCAGTGAATGGGACAGGGATAACACCGGGGAGCTGTTTTTT. This sequence encodes CASSEWDRDNTGELFF.